The 5 T cell receptor beta chains in this list originate from one sample, sequenced in a study of regulatory T cells in long-lasting Graves disease. According to the study, TCR beta libraries were built with iRepertoire HTBI primers and CDR3-region Arm-PCR. TCRdb used MiXCR to reprocess the multiplex PCR reads, holding one entry per CDR3 protein. The repertoire holds just over 600,000 distinct CDR3 sequences, with around 17% as singletons. The time point: newly diagnosed GD, antithyroid drugs for less than 3 months. PBMC-derived RNA was used for the TCR library. The sample was also reused in another study, on T cells in Graves' hyperthyroidism and ophthalmopathy.

The starting material was peripheral blood mononuclear cells (PBMCs), obtained at new diagnosis, from a patient treated with antithyroid drugs. These receptors all come from a woman aged 25 to 45 with Graves disease.

In this sample, this clonotype turned up a few times. This may come from a read error, since a much larger clone is one base off. V usage is TRBV3-1 and J usage is TRBJ2-5, with 13 bases fitting TRBD2. This CDR3 spans 14 amino acids. The J segment lost 5 bases and the V segment lost 7 bases, leaving 4 bases of the junction unmatched. Germline lookup yields CDR1 LGHDT and CDR2 YNNKEL (reference sequence). For the CDR3, the DNA is TGTGCCAGCAACCGACTAGCGGGAGGCGAGACCCAGTACTTC. It specifies CASNRLAGGETQYF.

This clonotype showed up just a few times. Being one base from a much bigger clone, this may be a read error. The chain recombines TRBV7-3 with TRBJ2-5; maybe TRBD2 (6 bases). Germline loops: CDR1 SGHTA, CDR2 FQGTGA. The CDR3 is 15 amino acids. CDR3 protein: CANSLLGGTGETQYF. CDR3 bases: TGTGCCAACAGCTTATTGGGCGGGACGGGAGAGACCCAGTACTTC.

This clonotype was recorded a few times. A read error may account for a junction end that differs from germline. This rearrangement joins TRBV12-3 or TRBV12-4 to TRBJ2-1; 10 nucleotides agree with TRBD2. CDR3 length equals 16 residues. CDR3 in DNA: TGTGCCAGCAGTCCGTCTAGCGGGAGCTCCTACAATGGGCAGTTCTTC. Amino acids: CASSPSSGSSYNGQFF.

This clonotype came up many times. The genes are TRBV25-1 and TRBJ1-5; unclear D gene. This CDR3 region has 12 residues. Germline assignment: CDR1 MGHDK and CDR2 SYGVNS. Trimming removed 6 bases from V and 2 bases from J, with 5 bases in between. In nucleotides, the CDR3 is TGTGCCAGCAGATATGGCAATCAGCCCCAGCATTTT. Protein: CASRYGNQPQHF. The full variable domain, in which reference TRBV25-1 and TRBJ1-5 provide the parts outside the CDR3, is EADIYQTPRYLVIGTGKKITLECSQTMGHDKMYWYQQDPGMELHLIHYSYGVNSTEKGDLSSESTVSRIRTEHFPLTLESARPSHTSQYLCASRYGNQPQHFGDGTRLSIL.

This chain connects TRBV6-1 to TRBJ2-1; D possibly corresponds to TRBD2 (5 bases). Germline values: CDR1 MNHNS, CDR2 SASEGT. The V end lost 0 bases, the J end lost 9 bases, and 9 bases lay between the germline ends. The CDR3 has 13 residues. DNA for the CDR3: TGTGCCAGCAGTGAAGCGCGGGCGGGTGAGCAGTTCTTC. As protein: CASSEARAGEQFF.